This T cell receptor beta chain comes out of a study of memory CD4+ T cells and cytomegalovirus serostatus. Points from the study as a whole: Median bootstrapped AUC for CMV status was approximately 0.96 originally, around 0.91 US-trained.

The CDR3 covers 14 residues. Germline V gene lookup returns CDR1 SGHRS and CDR2 YFSETQ. V was cut by 3 bases and J by 4 bases, with 8 bases left in between. Details on this clone: The antigen is unknown.

Measured with immunoSEQ multiplex PCR; TCRdb has only the in-frame clones, and not every one. The sample has 56,000 or so clones, around 80% seen once. The sort gate was single viable CD3+CD4+CD8-CD45RO+ cells for memory CD4+ T cells. The V gene is TRBV5-1, the J gene TRBJ1-6; D gene uncertain. The sequenced material came from memory CD4+ T cells from blood. The sequence derives from an adult in good health and CMV-seronegative. CDR3 region: CASSSEAYNSPLHF. The DNA of the CDR3 is TGCGCCAGCAGCTCAGAGGCTTATAATTCACCCCTCCACTTT.